Below are 19 T cell receptor beta chains sequenced from a single sample in a study of T cells in tuberculosis (dated by TCRdb to the late 2010s). Receptor amplification or capture employed the immunoSEQ multiplex PCR assay. TCRdb took this table from immuneACCESS and kept in-frame rearrangements with V and J called. Such tables lack part of the clones; where checked against another copy, unresolved V genes explain under half of the gap, and the rest is unexplained. For this sample there are 55,000 to 60,000 clones; around 90% appear just once. The top ten clones comprise about a fifth of the sample. After being thawed and rested overnight, PBMC were stained with GMM-loaded CD1B tetramer, a Live/Dead dye and anti-CD3, and were then sorted on a FACS Aria II. C32 glucose monomycolate purified from Rhodococcus equi was loaded onto CD1B tetramers. Sequenced input: CD1b-GMM tetramer-negative cells sorted from PBMCs. What the cell subset or site label conveys for this sample: T cells not binding CD1B-GMM tetramer, sorted from same donor. All receptors derive from an adult woman with latent tuberculosis.

This clone came up a few times. The chain carries TRBV4-2 and TRBJ1-1; D call uncertain. Trimming pared 0 bases from V and 0 bases from J, leaving 11 bases between. The CDR3 is 16 amino acids. Germline CDR1 and CDR2: LGHNA and YNFKEQ. CDR3 sequence reads: CASSQDSTAVNTEAFF. DNA for the CDR3: TGTGCCAGCAGCCAAGATAGTACGGCGGTGAACACTGAAGCTTTCTTT.

The V call is TRBV5-5, the J call TRBJ1-2, with D tentatively TRBD1 (6 bases). The CDR3 is 14 amino acids. Germline-derived CDR1 and CDR2 are SGHKS and YYEKEE (reference sequence). The V gene lost 0 bases and the J gene lost 3 bases, with 9 bases spanning the gap. The CDR3 sequence: CASSLGSGDYGYTF. The CDR3 nucleotides read TGTGCCAGCAGCTTGGGGTCAGGGGACTATGGCTACACCTTC.

V usage is TRBV7-9 and J usage is TRBJ1-2, with 7 bases fitting TRBD1. The CDR3 extends over 15 amino acids. The V segment lost 7 bases and the J segment 1 base; nucleotides outside the gene matches: 9. Germline CDR1 is SEHNR and CDR2 is FQNEAQ (reference sequence). CDR3 sequence: CASTTPTGINYGYTF. CDR3 nucleotide sequence: TGTGCCAGCACCACACCGACAGGGATTAACTATGGCTACACCTTC.

This clone came up a few times. This sequence joins TRBV19 and TRBJ2-1; 8 bases agree with TRBD2. Trimming at V came to 5 bases and at J to 9 bases, leaving 15 bases not matched to a gene. The germline CDR1 and CDR2 sequences are LNHDA and SQIVND (reference sequence). This CDR3 has 16 amino acids. CDR3 region: CASSYTGTRVGGEQFF. The CDR3, as DNA: TGTGCCAGTAGTTATACCGGGACTAGAGTAGGTGGTGAGCAGTTCTTC.

The chain employs TRBV7-2 and TRBJ1-1; tentative D call: TRBD1 (5 bases). CDR1 is SGHTA and CDR2 is FQGNSA in the germline V gene. With 6 bases removed from V and 6 bases from J, the gap between germline ends came to 17 bases. The CDR3 spans 14 residues. The CDR3 region is CASRSSGEVPEAFF. In DNA form, the CDR3 reads TGTGCCAGCAGAAGTTCGGGGGAGGTCCCTGAAGCTTTCTTT. The variable domain in full, with the rest retrieved from reference TRBV7-2 and TRBJ1-1, is GAGVSQSPSNKVTEKGKDVELRCDPISGHTALYWYRQSLGQGLEFLIYFQGNSAPDKSGLPSDRFSAERTGGSVSTLTIQRTQQEDSAVYLCASRSSGEVPEAFFGQGTRLTVV.

The chain couples TRBV18 to TRBJ2-3; the D gene is possibly TRBD1 (5 bases). Germline CDR1 is KGHSH and CDR2 is LQKENI. V lost 5 bases and J lost 4, with 16 bases in between. The CDR3 sequence is 15 residues long. CDR3 in DNA: TGTGCCAGCTCATTGTCGACAGCCAAACCAGATACGCAGTATTTT. Residues: CASSLSTAKPDTQYF.

J is TRBJ2-2 and V is TRBV25-1, with 10 bases identical to TRBD2. The trim removed 3 bases at V and 4 bases at J, leaving 5 bases unmatched. CDR3 length: 16 amino acids. The germline V gene has CDR1 MGHDK and CDR2 SYGVNS. The CDR3 region has the DNA TGTGCCAGCAGTGACCCTACTAGCGGGACCACCGGGGAGCTGTTTTTT. Translated, it gives CASSDPTSGTTGELFF. The variable domain in full, with the rest retrieved from reference TRBV25-1 and TRBJ2-2, is EADIYQTPRYLVIGTGKKITLECSQTMGHDKMYWYQQDPGMELHLIHYSYGVNSTEKGDLSSESTVSRIRTEHFPLTLESARPSHTSQYLCASSDPTSGTTGELFFGEGSRLTVL.

V usage is TRBV9 and J usage is TRBJ1-1; 7 nucleotides agree with TRBD1. The length of the CDR3 is 13 residues. Per germline, CDR1 SGDLS and CDR2 YYNGEE. With V trimmed by 2 bases and J by 4 bases, 2 bases remained unmatched. The CDR3 spells CASSVRGSTEAFF. In nucleotides, the CDR3 is TGTGCCAGCAGCGTCAGGGGGAGCACTGAAGCTTTCTTT.

This clone was counted only a few times. CDR3 bases: TGTGCCAGCAGCTTGATGACCGGGAGTGAGACCCAGTACTTC. This codes for CASSLMTGSETQYF. The chain uses TRBV7-9 and TRBJ2-5; tentatively, D is TRBD2 (6 bases). CDR3 length equals 14 residues. Germline V CDR1 and CDR2: SEHNR, FQNEAQ (reference sequence). V was clipped by 3 bases and J by 5 bases, with 13 bases between them. Full variable domain (missing parts from reference TRBV7-9 and TRBJ2-5): DTGVSQNPRHKITKRGQNVTFRCDPISEHNRLYWYRQTLGQGPEFLTYFQNEAQLEKSRLLSDRFSAERPKGSFSTLEIQRTEQGDSAMYLCASSLMTGSETQYFGPGTRLLVL.

This clone came up a few times. The rearrangement links TRBV21-1 to TRBJ1-2; the D call of TRBD1 is as the table states it, not checked on the DNA. TRBV21-1 is designated a pseudogene. The CDR3 is made up of 12 amino acids. The CDR3 coding sequence is TGTGCCAGCACACAGGAGTCCTATGGCTACACCTTC. Encoded protein: CASTQESYGYTF.

Points on this clone: The same CDR3 also results from other DNA sequences found in this sample. This chain connects TRBV7-9 to TRBJ2-7, with no clear D. V was cut by 1 base and J by 3 bases, with 4 bases left in between. Per germline, CDR1 SEHNR and CDR2 FQNEAQ (reference sequence). There are 12 residues in the CDR3. The CDR3 region is CASSLGSYEQYF. CDR3 coding DNA: TGTGCCAGCAGCTTAGGGAGCTACGAGCAGTACTTC.

The chain has TRBV6-1 and TRBJ1-2; 8 nucleotides line up with TRBD1. V dropped 0 bases and J dropped 5; count of bases not matched to a gene: 8. CDR3 length equals 16 residues. Germline V gene sequence: CDR1 MNHNS, CDR2 SASEGT. CDR3 sequence reads: CASSEAVRQGQYGYTF. The CDR3 nucleotides are TGTGCCAGCAGTGAAGCAGTCCGACAGGGGCAATATGGCTACACCTTC.

The V and J genes are TRBV11-2 and TRBJ2-7, with D possibly matching TRBD1 (5 bases). The germline V gene encodes CDR1 SGHAT and CDR2 FQNNGV. This CDR3 is built from 15 residues. V lost 4 bases and J 0 bases, leaving 13 bases between the germline ends. In DNA form, the CDR3 reads TGTGCCAGCAGCTCGCGAGTAGGACACTCCTACGAGCAGTACTTC. Amino acid sequence: CASSSRVGHSYEQYF.

V gene TRBV10-3 combines with J gene TRBJ2-7; weak D call: TRBD2 (6 bases). V was clipped by 2 bases and J by 1 base, with 9 bases between them. CDR1 ENHRY and CDR2 SYGVKD come from the germline V gene. This CDR3 contains 14 residues. The CDR3 coding sequence is TGTGCCATCAGTGAGATTCGGGGGTCCTACGAGCAGTACTTC. As protein: CAISEIRGSYEQYF.

This rearrangement joins TRBV11-2 to TRBJ2-4; 12 bases map to TRBD2. CDR1 is SGHAT and CDR2 is FQNNGV in the germline V gene. CDR3 length: 16 residues. V was pared by 7 bases and J by 8 bases, with 12 bases of the junction left unmatched. CDR3 in DNA: TGTGCCAGCACCAAACGACTAGCGGGAGTCGGGGACATTCAGTACTTC. As protein: CASTKRLAGVGDIQYF.

This rearrangement joins TRBV29-1 to TRBJ2-5; D is undetermined. With 4 bases removed from V and 2 bases from J, the gap between germline ends came to 17 bases. CDR3 length equals 15 residues. From germline, CDR1 is SQVTM and CDR2 ANQGSEA. The CDR3 sequence is CSVVGGLYSQETQYF. The CDR3 coding sequence is TGCAGCGTTGTTGGCGGCCTATACTCACAAGAGACCCAGTACTTC.

This clone was picked up a small number of times. The chain recombines TRBV27 with TRBJ1-2, with D possibly matching TRBD1 (6 bases). V was trimmed by 6 bases and J by 4 bases, leaving 9 bases between them. From germline, CDR1 is MNHEY and CDR2 SMNVEV (reference sequence). This CDR3 has 12 residues. CDR3 loop: CASRGALYGYTF. For the CDR3, the DNA is TGTGCCAGCAGGGGGGCCCTCTATGGCTACACCTTC.

The rearrangement links TRBV7-9 to TRBJ1-1; 8 positions agree with TRBD1. Germline CDR1 reads SEHNR; CDR2 reads FQNEAQ (reference sequence). The CDR3 sequence is 15 residues long. V shed 4 bases and J 1 base; nucleotides not matched to a gene: 5. CDR3: CASSYRQGTNTEAFF. CDR3 bases: TGTGCCAGCAGCTACCGACAGGGGACGAACACTGAAGCTTTCTTT.

This chain uses TRBV28 with TRBJ2-7; 7 bases agree with TRBD2. CDR1 is MDHEN and CDR2 is SYDVKM in the germline V gene. V shed 7 bases and J 3 bases; nucleotides not matched to a gene: 9. The CDR3 length is 14 residues. The DNA of the CDR3 is TGTGCCAGCAATCCGGGCGCGGGAGTCTACGAGCAGTACTTC. Its translation is CASNPGAGVYEQYF.